Listed here are 3 T cell receptor beta chains from one sample, sequenced in a study of PD-L1 blockade in urothelial cancer. Produced via immunoSEQ multiplex PCR; TCRdb's table is partial and in-frame only. This sample carries some 77,000 clones, roughly 87% of them seen once, and the ten largest clones take 4.5% to 6.5%. Sequences were derived from PBMCs, sampled around atezolizumab (anti-PD-L1) treatment. The receptors originated from a woman aged 70-85 years with urothelial cancer.

The rearrangement uses TRBV5-1 and TRBJ2-5; 8 positions agree with TRBD2. V lost 1 base, J lost 2 bases, and 4 bases stayed unmatched. This CDR3 comprises 15 residues. Germline CDR1 is SGHRS and CDR2 is YFSETQ. CDR3 bases: TGCGCCAGCAGCTTGTTCCTAGCGGGTCAAGAGACCCAGTACTTC. Its protein is CASSLFLAGQETQYF.

This chain joins TRBV5-1 and TRBJ2-7; 7 nucleotides agree with TRBD1. V shed 4 bases and J 0 bases; nucleotides not matched to a gene: 7. Germline V lookup: CDR1 SGHRS, CDR2 YFSETQ. CDR3 size: 15 residues. CDR3 protein: CASSLGQVNSYEQYF. DNA for the CDR3: TGCGCCAGCAGCCTCGGACAGGTTAACTCCTACGAGCAGTACTTC. The full variable domain, rest sourced from reference TRBV5-1 and TRBJ2-7, is KAGVTQTPRYLIKTRGQQVTLSCSPISGHRSVSWYQQTPGQGLQFLFEYFSETQRNKGNFPGRFSGRQFSNSRSEMNVSTLELGDSALYLCASSLGQVNSYEQYFGPGTRLTVT.

The chain joins TRBV14 to TRBJ1-1, with 10 bases that match TRBD1. The CDR3 is made up of 14 amino acids. Germline values: CDR1 SGHDN, CDR2 FVKESK. After removal of 4 bases from V and 6 bases from J, the junction contained 5 bases not matched to a gene. For the CDR3, the DNA is TGTGCCAGCAGCCTGGGACAGGGGAGGGCTGAAGCTTTCTTT. It translates to CASSLGQGRAEAFF.